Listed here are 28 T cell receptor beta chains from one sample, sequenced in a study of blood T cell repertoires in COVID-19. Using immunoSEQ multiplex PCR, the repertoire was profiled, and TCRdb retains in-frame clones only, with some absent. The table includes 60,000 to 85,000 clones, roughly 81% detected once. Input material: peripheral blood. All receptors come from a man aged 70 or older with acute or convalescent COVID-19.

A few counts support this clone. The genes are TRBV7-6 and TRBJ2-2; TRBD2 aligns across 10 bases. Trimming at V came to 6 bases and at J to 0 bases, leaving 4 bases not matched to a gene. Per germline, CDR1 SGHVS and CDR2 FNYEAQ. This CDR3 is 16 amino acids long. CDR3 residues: CASSKSGGANTGELFF. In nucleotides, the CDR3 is TGTGCCAGCAGTAAAAGCGGGGGGGCGAACACCGGGGAGCTGTTTTTT.

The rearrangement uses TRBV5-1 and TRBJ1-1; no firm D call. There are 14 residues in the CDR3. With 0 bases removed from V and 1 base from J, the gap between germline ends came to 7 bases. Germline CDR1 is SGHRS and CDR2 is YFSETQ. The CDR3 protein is CASSLGSPNTEAFF. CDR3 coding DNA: TGCGCCAGCAGCTTGGGTAGCCCGAACACTGAAGCTTTCTTT.

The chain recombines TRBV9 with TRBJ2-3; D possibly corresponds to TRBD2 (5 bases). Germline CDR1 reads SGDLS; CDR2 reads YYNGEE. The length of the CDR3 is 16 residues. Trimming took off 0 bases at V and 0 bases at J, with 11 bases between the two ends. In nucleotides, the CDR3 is TGTGCCAGCAGCGTAGCGGCGGGTTCTAGCACAGATACGCAGTATTTT. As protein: CASSVAAGSSTDTQYF. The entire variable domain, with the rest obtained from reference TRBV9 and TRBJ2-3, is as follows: DSGVTQTPKHLITATGQRVTLRCSPRSGDLSVYWYQQSLDQGLQFLIQYYNGEERAKGNILERFSAQQFPDLHSELNLSSLELGDSALYFCASSVAAGSSTDTQYFGPGTRLTVL.

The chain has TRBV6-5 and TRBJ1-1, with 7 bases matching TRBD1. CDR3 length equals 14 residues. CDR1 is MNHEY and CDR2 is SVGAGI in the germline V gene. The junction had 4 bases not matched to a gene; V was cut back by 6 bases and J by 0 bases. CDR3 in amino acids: CASRWDSLNTEAFF. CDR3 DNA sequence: TGTGCCAGCAGATGGGACAGCCTGAACACTGAAGCTTTCTTT.

The CDR3 protein is CASSPKGQFGNEQFF. CDR3 in DNA: TGTGCCAGCAGTCCCAAGGGACAGTTCGGTAATGAGCAGTTCTTC. The chain uses TRBV6-2 or TRBV6-3 and TRBJ2-1; 7 bases agree with TRBD1. The J segment lost 7 bases and the V segment lost 5 bases, leaving 11 bases of the junction unmatched. CDR1 and CDR2 (germline): MNHEY, SVGEGT. The CDR3 runs 15 residues.

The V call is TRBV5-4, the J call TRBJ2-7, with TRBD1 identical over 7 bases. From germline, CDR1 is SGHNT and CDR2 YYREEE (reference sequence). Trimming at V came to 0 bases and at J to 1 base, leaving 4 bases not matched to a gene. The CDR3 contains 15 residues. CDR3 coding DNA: TGTGCCAGCAGCTTGGGGGGACAGAGTTCCTACGAGCAGTACTTC. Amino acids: CASSLGGQSSYEQYF.

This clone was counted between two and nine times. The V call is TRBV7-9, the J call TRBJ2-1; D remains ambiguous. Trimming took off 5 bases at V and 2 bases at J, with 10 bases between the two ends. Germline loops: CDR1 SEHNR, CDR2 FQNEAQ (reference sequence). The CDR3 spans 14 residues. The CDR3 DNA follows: TGTGCCAGCAGCGTACTTGCGACCTACAATGAGCAGTTCTTC. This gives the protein CASSVLATYNEQFF.

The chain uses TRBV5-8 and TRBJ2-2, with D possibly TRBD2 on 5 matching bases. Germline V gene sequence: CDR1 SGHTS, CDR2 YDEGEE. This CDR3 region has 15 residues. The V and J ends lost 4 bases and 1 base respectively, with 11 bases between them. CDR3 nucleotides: TGTGCCAGCAGCCGCGGCGGAGGGAACACCGGGGAGCTGTTTTTT. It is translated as CASSRGGGNTGELFF.

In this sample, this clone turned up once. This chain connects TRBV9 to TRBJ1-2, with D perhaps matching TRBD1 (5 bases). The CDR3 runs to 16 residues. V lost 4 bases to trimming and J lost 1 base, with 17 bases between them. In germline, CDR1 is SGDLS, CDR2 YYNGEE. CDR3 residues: CASSLQGAGLNYGYTF. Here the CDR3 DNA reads TGTGCCAGCAGCCTACAAGGGGCCGGGCTTAACTATGGCTACACCTTC.

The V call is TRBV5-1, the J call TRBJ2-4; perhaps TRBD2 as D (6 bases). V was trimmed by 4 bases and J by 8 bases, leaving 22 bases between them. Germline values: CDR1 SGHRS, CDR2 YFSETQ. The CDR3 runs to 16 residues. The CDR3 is CASSPNSGSGGYIQYF. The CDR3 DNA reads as TGCGCCAGCAGCCCCAATAGCGGTAGCGGTGGTTACATTCAGTACTTC.

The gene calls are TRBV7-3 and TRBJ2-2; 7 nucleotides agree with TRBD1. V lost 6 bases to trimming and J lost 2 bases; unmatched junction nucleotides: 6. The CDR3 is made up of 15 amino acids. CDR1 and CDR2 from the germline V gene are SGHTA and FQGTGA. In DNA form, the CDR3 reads TGTGCCAGCAGGCCGGGACAGCGCAACACCGGGGAGCTGTTTTTT. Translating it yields CASRPGQRNTGELFF.

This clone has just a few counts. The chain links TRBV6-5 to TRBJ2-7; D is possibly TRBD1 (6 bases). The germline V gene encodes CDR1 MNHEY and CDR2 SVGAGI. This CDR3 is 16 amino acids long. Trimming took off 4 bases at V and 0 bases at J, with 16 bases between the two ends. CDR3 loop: CASSFAWDTISYEQYF. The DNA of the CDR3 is TGTGCCAGCAGTTTTGCTTGGGACACGATCTCCTACGAGCAGTACTTC.

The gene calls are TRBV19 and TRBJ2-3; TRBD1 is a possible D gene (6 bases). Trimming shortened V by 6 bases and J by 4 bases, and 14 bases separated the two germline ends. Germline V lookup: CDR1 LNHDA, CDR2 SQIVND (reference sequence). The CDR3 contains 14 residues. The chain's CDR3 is CASRAPGVPDTQYF. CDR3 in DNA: TGTGCCAGTAGGGCCCCAGGGGTCCCAGATACGCAGTATTTT.

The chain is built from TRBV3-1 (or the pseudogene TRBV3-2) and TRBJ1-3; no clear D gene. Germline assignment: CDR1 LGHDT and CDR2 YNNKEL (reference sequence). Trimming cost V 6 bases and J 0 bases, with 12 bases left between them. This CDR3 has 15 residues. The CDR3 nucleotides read TGTGCCAGCAGAAATGGCCGGGTCTCTGGAAACACCATATATTTT. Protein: CASRNGRVSGNTIYF.

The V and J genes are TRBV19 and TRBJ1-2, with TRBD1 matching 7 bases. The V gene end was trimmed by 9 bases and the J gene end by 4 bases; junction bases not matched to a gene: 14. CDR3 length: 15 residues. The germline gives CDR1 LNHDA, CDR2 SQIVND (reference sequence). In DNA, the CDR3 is TGTGCCAGCGCTCAGGGGGATTGGGCTAGCTATGGCTACACCTTC. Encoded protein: CASAQGDWASYGYTF.

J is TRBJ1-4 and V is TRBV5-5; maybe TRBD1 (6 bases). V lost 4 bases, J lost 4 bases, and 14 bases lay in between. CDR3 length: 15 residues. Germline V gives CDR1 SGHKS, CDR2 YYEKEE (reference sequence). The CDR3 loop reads CASSHWGLGNEKLFF. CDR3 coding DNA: TGTGCCAGCAGCCACTGGGGGCTGGGTAATGAAAAACTGTTTTTT.

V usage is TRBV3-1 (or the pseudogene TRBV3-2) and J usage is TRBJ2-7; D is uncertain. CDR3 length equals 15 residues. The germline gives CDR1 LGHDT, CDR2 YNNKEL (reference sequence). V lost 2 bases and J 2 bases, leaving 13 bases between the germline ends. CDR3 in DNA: TGTGCCAGCAGCCAAATGGGCGTACCCCCCTACGAGCAGTACTTC. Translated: CASSQMGVPPYEQYF.

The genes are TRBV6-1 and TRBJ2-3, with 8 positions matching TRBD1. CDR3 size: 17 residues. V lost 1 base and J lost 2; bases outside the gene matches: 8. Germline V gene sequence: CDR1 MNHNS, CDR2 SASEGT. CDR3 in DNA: TGTGCCAGCAGTGAAGGAGGGATGGACAGGGACACAGATACGCAGTATTTT. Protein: CASSEGGMDRDTDTQYF.

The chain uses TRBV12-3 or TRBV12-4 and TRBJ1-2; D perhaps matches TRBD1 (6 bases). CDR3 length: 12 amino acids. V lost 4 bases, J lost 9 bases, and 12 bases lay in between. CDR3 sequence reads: CASSSTGSRYTF. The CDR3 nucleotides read TGTGCCAGCAGTTCCACAGGGTCTCGCTACACCTTC.

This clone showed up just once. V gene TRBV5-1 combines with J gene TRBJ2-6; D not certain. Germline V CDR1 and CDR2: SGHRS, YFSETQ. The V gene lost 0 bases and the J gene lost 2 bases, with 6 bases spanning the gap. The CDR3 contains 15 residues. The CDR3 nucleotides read TGCGCCAGCAGCTTGGAGGCGGCTGGGGCCAACGTCCTGACTTTC. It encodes CASSLEAAGANVLTF.

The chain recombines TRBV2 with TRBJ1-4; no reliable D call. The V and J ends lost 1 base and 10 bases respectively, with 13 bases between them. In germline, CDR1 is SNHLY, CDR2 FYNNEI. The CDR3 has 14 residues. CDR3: CASSEDGPQRKLFF. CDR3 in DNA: TGTGCCAGCAGTGAAGATGGGCCCCAACGAAAACTGTTTTTT.

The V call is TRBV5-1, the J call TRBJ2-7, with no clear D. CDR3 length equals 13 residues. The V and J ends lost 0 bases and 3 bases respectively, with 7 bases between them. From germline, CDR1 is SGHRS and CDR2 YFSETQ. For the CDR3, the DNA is TGCGCCAGCAGCTTGGACAGTTTCTACGAGCAGTACTTC. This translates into CASSLDSFYEQYF.

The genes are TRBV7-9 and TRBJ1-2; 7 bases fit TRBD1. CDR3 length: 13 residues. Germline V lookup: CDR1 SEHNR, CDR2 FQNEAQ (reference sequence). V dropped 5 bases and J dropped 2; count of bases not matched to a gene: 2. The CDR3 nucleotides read TGTGCCAGCAGCGTGGGACAGAACTATGGCTACACCTTC. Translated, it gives CASSVGQNYGYTF.

The CDR3 spells CASSPGQRGGREDTQYF. The CDR3 nucleotides read TGCGCCAGCAGCCCAGGACAGCGGGGGGGCCGCGAAGATACGCAGTATTTT. V gene TRBV4-3 combines with J gene TRBJ2-3; 10 nucleotides align to TRBD2. V dropped 4 bases and J dropped 5; count of bases not matched to a gene: 12. The CDR3 runs to 17 residues. Germline CDR1 reads LGHNA; CDR2 reads YSLEER.

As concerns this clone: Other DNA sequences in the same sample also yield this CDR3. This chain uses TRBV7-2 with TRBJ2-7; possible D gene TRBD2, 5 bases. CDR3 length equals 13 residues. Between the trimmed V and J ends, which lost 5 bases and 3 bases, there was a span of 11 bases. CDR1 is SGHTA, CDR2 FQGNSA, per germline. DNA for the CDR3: TGTGCCAGCAGCCCCAGCGGCGTCTACGAGCAGTACTTC. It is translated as CASSPSGVYEQYF.

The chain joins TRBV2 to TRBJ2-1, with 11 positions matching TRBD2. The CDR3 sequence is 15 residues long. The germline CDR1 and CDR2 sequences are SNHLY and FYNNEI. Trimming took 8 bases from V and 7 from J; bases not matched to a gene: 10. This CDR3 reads CASRIAGGPGNEQFF. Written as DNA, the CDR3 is TGTGCCAGCCGAATAGCGGGAGGGCCGGGAAATGAGCAGTTCTTC. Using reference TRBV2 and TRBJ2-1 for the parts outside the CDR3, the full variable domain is EPEVTQTPSHQVTQMGQEVILRCVPISNHLYFYWYRQILGQKVEFLVSFYNNEISEKSEIFDDQFSVERPDGSNFTLKIRSTKLEDSAMYFCASRIAGGPGNEQFFGPGTRLTVL.

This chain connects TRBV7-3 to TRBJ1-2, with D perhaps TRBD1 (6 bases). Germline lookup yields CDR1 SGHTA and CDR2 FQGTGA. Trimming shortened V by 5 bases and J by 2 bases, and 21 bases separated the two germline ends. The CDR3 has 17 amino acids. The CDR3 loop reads CASSPGGWDTQNYGYTF. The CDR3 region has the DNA TGTGCCAGCAGCCCGGGGGGTTGGGACACCCAAAACTATGGCTACACCTTC.

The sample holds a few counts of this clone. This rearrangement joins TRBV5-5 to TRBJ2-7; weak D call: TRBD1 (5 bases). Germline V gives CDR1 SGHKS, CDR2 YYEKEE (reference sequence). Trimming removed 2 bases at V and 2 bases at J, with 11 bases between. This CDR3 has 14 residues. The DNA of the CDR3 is TGTGCCAGCAGCTTTATAGCAGGGCCCTACGAGCAGTACTTC. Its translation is CASSFIAGPYEQYF.